The source of this TCR beta chain is a study of CD4 T cells in relation to SARS-CoV-2 and coronaviruses. Some clones are missing from TCRdb's copy, which holds only in-frame ones; the method was immunoSEQ multiplex PCR. This table holds more than 30,000 clones, 70% to 90% found once. This CDR3 has 16 amino acids. The V gene's germline CDR1 is MDHEN and CDR2 SYDVKM. V was trimmed by 6 bases and J by 8 bases, leaving 25 bases between them. The V call is TRBV28, the J call TRBJ1-2; a possible D gene is TRBD1 (5 bases). Sequencing was performed on memory CD4+ T cells from PBMCs. The clonotype was recovered from an adult with COVID-19. The CDR3 loop reads CASSLSARVGPGGYTF. The CDR3 bases are TGTGCCAGCAGCCTCTCGGCCAGGGTTGGACCGGGCGGCTACACCTTC.